This TCR beta chain was sequenced in a study of regulatory T cells in long-lasting Graves disease listed by TCRdb under 2021. As for the study more broadly: To count as having persistent Graves' disease, a patient had to have received antithyroid drug treatment for over 5 years with TSH receptor autoantibodies remaining persistently positive. Persistent Graves' disease patients were compared with newly diagnosed Graves' disease patients by peripheral blood TCR sequencing and RNA sequencing. The study took place in China and was registered as a clinical trial. A total of some 33 samples were covered by TCR sequencing, comprising approximately 13 persistent and approximately 20 newly diagnosed Graves' disease patients. Persistent Graves' disease patients in the clinical cohort had taken antithyroid drugs for roughly ten years on average. What the research found in general, with its limitations: Because the primary lesion, thyroid tissue, could not be accessed, the study looked at peripheral blood alone. Sequencing and analysis were restricted to the TCR beta chain. More public clonotypes were shared among persistent patients (around 2,600) than among newly diagnosed patients (approximately 1,000). Compared with newly diagnosed patients, persistent Graves' disease patients had lower TCR Shannon entropy and fewer highly expanded clones, which suggests clonal expansion. The authors noted that the small sample size was a limitation that may lower accuracy. TRBV28, TRBJ1-2 and TRBJ2-5 were preferentially used in persistent disease, while TRBV20-1 and TRBJ2-1 were favored in newly diagnosed disease.

From the cysteine through the phenylalanine, the CDR3 covers 13 amino acids. The DNA shown is the 39-base CDR3, in frame from base 1. CDR1 and CDR2 are drawn from the germline V gene: SGDLS, YYNGEE. The junction shows trimming of 7 bases on V and 0 bases on J, plus 7 bases between the germline ends. The meaning of the sample's time point label: persistent/refractory GD, antithyroid drugs over 5 years with positive TRAb. RNA was extracted from PBMCs in TRIzol for both TCR sequencing and RNA sequencing. The diagnosis of Graves' disease followed American Thyroid Association guidelines. Recruitment of patients was carried out at an endocrinology department in Xi'an, China. Each patient gave 9 to 10 milliliters of peripheral blood, collected in an EDTA anticoagulant tube. Ficoll Paque Plus density gradient separation was used to isolate PBMCs, and no additional T cell sorting was done. RNA quality was checked with an Agilent 2100 Bioanalyzer and agarose gel, and concentration with a NanoDrop 2000.

A few counts support this clonotype. What antigen it recognizes has not been identified. The input lacks base qualities; no much larger clone sits a single base away. Libraries came from multiplex PCR. Sequencing was performed on an Illumina HiSeq 4000. To build TCR beta libraries, CDR3 regions were amplified by Arm-PCR using iRepertoire HTBI primers. PCR products were gel purified before sequencing. The source study handled its data this way. A total of under 80 TRBV and some 15 TRBJ segments were identified across samples and were used for gene usage analysis of CDR3 amino acid clonotypes. COPE and FqMerger were used to merge the filtered high-quality paired reads into contigs. BLAST was used to align contigs to IMGT TRBV, TRBD and TRBJ reference genes, and CDR3 was defined according to IMGT. Clonotypes above 0.1% frequency were classified as highly expanded clones. Repertoire diversity was measured by Shannon entropy, and V-J evenness by the Gini coefficient. A clonotype was considered public if more than one individual shared it. Starting from the raw public reads, TCRdb applied fastp trimming at Q25, assembled clones with MiXCR and retained in-frame beta chains. Every entry covers one CDR3 protein and lists the most common genes and DNA from its rows. The V and J calls shown here were made by TCRdb, not taken from the authors' results. The sample profile shows fewer than 600,000 distinct CDR3 sequences; about 20% of them were found once. Clones ranked in the top ten supply around 13% of the sample.

The sequence was collected from a female donor with Graves disease. The material sequenced was peripheral blood mononuclear cells (PBMCs), taken when the disease was refractory, from a patient treated with antithyroid drugs. The chain links TRBV9 with TRBJ2-2, with a weak D call of TRBD2 (5 bases match). Read as DNA, the sequence is TGTGCCAGCCAAGCGGCGAACACCGGGGAGCTGTTTTTT. Translation gives CASQAANTGELFF.